This T cell receptor (beta chain) came from a study of blood T cell repertoires in COVID-19. Across the whole study: Samples taken during acute and convalescent COVID-19 were collected in the United States, Italy and Spain.

Germline CDR1 MGHRA, CDR2 YSYEKL. This CDR3 is built from 16 residues. With 1 base removed from V and 1 base from J, the gap between germline ends came to 13 bases. The protocol was immunoSEQ multiplex PCR, while the TCRdb copy is restricted to in-frame clones and leaves out a portion. The table shows around 30,000 clones, with 75% to 90% occurring only once. The TCR sequence derives from a man over 45 with active or convalescent COVID-19. The chain is built from TRBV4-1 and TRBJ2-5; D perhaps matches TRBD2 (5 bases). Sequencing was done on a sample of peripheral blood. CDR3 in DNA: TGCGCCAGCAGCCAAGCTGACACTAGTTCCCAAGAGACCCAGTACTTC. It encodes CASSQADTSSQETQYF.